These 12 T cell receptor beta chains were sequenced from one sample in a study of OX40 agonist ivuxolimab in advanced cancers. Sequenced by immunoSEQ multiplex PCR; TCRdb stores in-frame clones only, minus some. The sample consists of 70,000 or so clones, around 81% of them appearing once. The source material was CD4+ or CD8+ T cells sorted from blood, sampled in a trial of the OX40 agonist ivuxolimab. These receptors came from an adult with an advanced solid tumor such as melanoma, head and neck, liver or kidney cancer.

The chain combines TRBV7-2 with TRBJ1-2; tentative D call: TRBD1 (6 bases). The germline V gene encodes CDR1 SGHTA and CDR2 FQGNSA. The CDR3 runs 13 residues. Deletions cut 1 base from V and 6 bases from J, with 9 bases between. CDR3: CASSLGAGDGYTF. CDR3 coding DNA: TGTGCCAGCAGCTTAGGGGCAGGGGATGGCTACACCTTC.

This sequence joins TRBV19 and TRBJ1-6, with unresolved D. Trimming removed 4 bases from V and 7 bases from J, with 5 bases in between. In germline, CDR1 is LNHDA, CDR2 SQIVND (reference sequence). The CDR3 runs 12 residues. The chain's CDR3 is CASSRTNSPLHF. Here the CDR3 DNA reads TGTGCCAGTAGTAGGACGAATTCACCCCTCCACTTT. Based on the CDR3 plus reference TRBV19 and TRBJ1-6, the full variable domain is DGGITQSPKYLFRKEGQNVTLSCEQNLNHDAMYWYRQDPGQGLRLIYYSQIVNDFQKGDIAEGYSVSREKKESFPLTVTSAQKNPTAFYLCASSRTNSPLHFGNGTRLTVT.

V is TRBV11-3 and J is TRBJ2-3; the match to TRBD2 covers 10 bases. Per germline, CDR1 SGHNT and CDR2 YENEEA. Trimming cost V 5 bases and J 2 bases; bases outside gene matches: 1. The CDR3 runs 14 residues. CDR3 loop: CASSLAGATDTQYF. DNA for the CDR3: TGTGCCAGCAGCCTAGCGGGGGCCACAGATACGCAGTATTTT.

V usage is TRBV7-3 and J usage is TRBJ2-1, with D perhaps TRBD1 (6 bases). The CDR3 totals 12 residues. In germline, CDR1 is SGHTA, CDR2 FQGTGA. V shed 5 bases and J shed 15 bases, with 17 bases lying between them. CDR3 in DNA: TGTGCCAGCAGCCCCGGTGGGGGCCGGGGGTTCTTC. This encodes CASSPGGGRGFF.

The chain joins TRBV7-3 to TRBJ1-6; the D gene is possibly TRBD1 (5 bases). Per germline, CDR1 SGHTA and CDR2 FQGTGA. V was pared by 5 bases and J by 9 bases, with 8 bases between. This CDR3 comprises 12 residues. The CDR3 is CASSHGGSPLHF. The CDR3 DNA follows: TGTGCCAGCAGCCACGGGGGTTCACCCCTCCACTTT.

In the case of this clone: Relative to the germline gene, one junction end is altered; a read error may explain this. CDR3 in amino acids: CAISESDFTTGTQYF. CDR3 sequence (DNA): TGTGCCATCAGTGAATCGGACTTCACGACAGGTACGCAGTATTTT. This chain uses TRBV10-3 with TRBJ2-3, with D perhaps matching TRBD1 (6 bases). Germline loops: CDR1 ENHRY, CDR2 SYGVKD. The CDR3 sequence is 15 residues long.

The rearrangement uses TRBV19 and TRBJ2-7, with TRBD2 matching 11 bases. Germline V gives CDR1 LNHDA, CDR2 SQIVND (reference sequence). Trimming cost V 7 bases and J 1 base; bases outside gene matches: 6. The CDR3 runs to 15 residues. CDR3 sequence reads: CASTAASGGSYEQYF. In DNA form, the CDR3 reads TGTGCCAGTACCGCGGCTAGCGGGGGGTCCTACGAGCAGTACTTC.

V is TRBV7-4 and J is TRBJ1-1, with unresolved D. CDR1 SGHVT and CDR2 SQSDAQ come from the germline V gene. The CDR3 spans 13 residues. V lost 5 bases and J 7 bases, leaving 14 bases between the germline ends. The CDR3 bases are TGTGCCAGCAGCCAACAATCAGGTAGTGAAGCTTTCTTT. Protein: CASSQQSGSEAFF.

The chain joins TRBV9 to TRBJ2-7; weak D call: TRBD1 (5 bases). The CDR3 is 14 amino acids. Germline CDR1 reads SGDLS; CDR2 reads YYNGEE. Trimming stripped 4 bases from V and 5 bases from J, with 16 bases between. CDR3 protein: CASSSTGFADEQYV. CDR3 nucleotides: TGTGCCAGCAGCTCTACAGGTTTTGCTGACGAGCAGTACGTC.

The chain employs TRBV7-2 and TRBJ1-1, with D perhaps TRBD1 (5 bases). Germline-derived CDR1 and CDR2 are SGHTA and FQGNSA. Trimming took off 9 bases at V and 3 bases at J, with 11 bases between the two ends. CDR3 length equals 12 residues. The CDR3, as DNA: TGTGCCAGTCGGGGGAGTGACACTGAAGCTTTCTTT. This codes for CASRGSDTEAFF.

This clone is a singleton in its sample. The V and J genes are TRBV11-3 and TRBJ2-1; no clear D gene. V shed 1 base and J shed 4 bases, with 5 bases lying between them. The germline gives CDR1 SGHNT, CDR2 YENEEA. The CDR3 length is 13 residues. Here the CDR3 reads CASSLGDYNEQFF. In DNA form, the CDR3 reads TGTGCCAGCAGCTTAGGAGATTACAATGAGCAGTTCTTC.

The V call is TRBV5-1, the J call TRBJ1-2, with unresolved D. Germline CDR1 is SGHRS and CDR2 is YFSETQ. This CDR3 is 14 amino acids long. Trimming stripped 1 base from V and 8 bases from J, with 15 bases between. In DNA form, the CDR3 reads TGCGCCAGCAGCTTGTCCGGTCGAGGTTCCGGCTACACCTTC. This sequence encodes CASSLSGRGSGYTF.